A single sample gave rise to the 7 T cell receptor beta chains below, sequenced in a study of blood T cells in healthy people across ages. Through a sample-barcoded 5' primer and a J-beta primer mix, a second PCR was run for about 7 to 12 cycles. MiXCR, run by TCRdb on the 5' RACE reads, gives a single entry per CDR3 protein. The sample shows 1.4 million or so distinct CDR3 sequences, about 45% of them seen only once. Sequences were obtained from blood. These receptors were collected from a woman aged 18-29 years in good health.

There are a few counts of this clonotype. The chain's CDR3 is CSARDLVVSGAGNTIYF. In DNA, the CDR3 is TGCAGTGCTAGAGACCTCGTAGTATCAGGGGCTGGAAACACCATATATTTT. The chain recombines TRBV20-1 with TRBJ1-3; D is possibly TRBD1 (6 bases). The length of the CDR3 is 17 residues. From germline, CDR1 is DFQATT and CDR2 SNEGSKA (reference sequence). Trimming removed 0 bases from V and 2 bases from J, with 17 bases in between.

Only one count was recorded for this clonotype. This chain uses TRBV28 with TRBJ2-1; 11 bases match TRBD1. J was trimmed by 9 bases and V by 4 bases; bases with no gene match: 14. The CDR3 consists of 17 residues. Germline CDR1 reads MDHEN; CDR2 reads SYDVKM. The CDR3 DNA reads TGTGCCAGCAGTTCCGGGACAGGGGGACGTAGAGGTACTGAGCAGTTCTTC. This codes for CASSSGTGGRRGTEQFF.

The chain uses TRBV20-1 and TRBJ2-1; 8 bases fit TRBD2. Germline V CDR1 and CDR2: DFQATT, SNEGSKA (reference sequence). V shed 5 bases and J 0 bases; nucleotides not matched to a gene: 6. The CDR3 loop spans 15 amino acids. The CDR3 reads CSAPVAGSSYNEQFF. The CDR3 DNA follows: TGCAGTGCTCCCGTAGCGGGAAGCTCCTACAATGAGCAGTTCTTC.

This clonotype turned up a few times. The V and J genes are TRBV6-2 or TRBV6-3 and TRBJ2-1; tentatively, D is TRBD1 (5 bases). Germline V gene lookup returns CDR1 MNHEY and CDR2 SVGEGT. The CDR3 loop spans 15 amino acids. Trimming removed 6 bases at V and 0 bases at J, with 12 bases between. In DNA, the CDR3 is TGTGCCAGCAGGTCTATCAGGGACTCCTACAATGAGCAGTTCTTC. It is translated as CASRSIRDSYNEQFF.

This chain joins TRBV18 and TRBJ2-1, with 11 bases identical to TRBD2. Germline CDR1 is KGHSH and CDR2 is LQKENI. With 0 bases clipped from V and 0 bases from J, the junction kept 7 bases outside the gene matches. The length of the CDR3 is 19 residues. The CDR3 sequence is CASSPPRGTSGSSYNEQFF. The DNA for the CDR3 is TGTGCCAGCTCACCACCGCGGGGGACTAGCGGCAGCTCCTACAATGAGCAGTTCTTC.

This clonotype came up a few times. The genes are TRBV20-1 and TRBJ2-1; TRBD2 matches 10 bases. Germline assignment: CDR1 DFQATT and CDR2 SNEGSKA (reference sequence). This CDR3 is 14 amino acids long. Germline trimming cut 4 bases from V and 2 bases from J; bases unmatched to any gene: 2. CDR3 DNA sequence: TGCAGTGCTACAAGCGGGGGGGCCTACAATGAGCAGTTCTTC. This translates into CSATSGGAYNEQFF.

The chain has TRBV7-9 and TRBJ2-1; 16 nucleotides align to TRBD2. The trim removed 5 bases at V and 4 bases at J, leaving 8 bases unmatched. Germline assignment: CDR1 SEHNR and CDR2 FQNEAQ (reference sequence). The CDR3 loop spans 18 amino acids. Here the CDR3 reads CASSGTSGRALSYNEQFF. The CDR3 bases are TGTGCCAGCAGCGGGACTAGCGGGAGGGCCCTCAGTTACAATGAGCAGTTCTTC.